This T cell receptor (beta chain) was documented in a study of shared clonotypes between healthy human individuals. Overall study results and limits: Clonotypes shared by all four donors outscored non-shared clonotypes in generation probability. Depth of sequencing was expected to influence donor clonotype sharing.

Using immunoSEQ multiplex PCR, the repertoire was profiled, and TCRdb retains in-frame clones only, with some absent. The table lists approximately 400,000 clones, around 96% of them singletons. Concerning this clone: Its antigen is undetermined.

Each of the donors was a healthy adult who was HIV-negative and had not had a recent acute infection or vaccination. V lost 5 bases and J lost 6, with 20 bases in between. CDR3 length equals 16 residues. The germline gives CDR1 SEHNR, CDR2 FQNEAQ (reference sequence). This TCR derives from a man in his thirties or forties in good health. The chain couples TRBV7-9 to TRBJ1-5; D gene ambiguous. The specimen sequenced was memory CD8+ T cells sorted from blood. Subset described: CD45RO+ cells pooled with CCR7-negative TemRA cells. CDR3: CASSTLSTGIGQPQHF. The CDR3 DNA reads TGTGCCAGCAGCACCCTCTCGACGGGGATCGGTCAGCCCCAGCATTTT.